The entry below describes one T cell receptor (beta chain). Antigen specificity is unknown. Deletions cut 0 bases from V and 3 bases from J, with 8 bases between. The CDR3 totals 14 residues. Germline V CDR1 and CDR2: LGHNA, YSLEER. This entry is derived from a study of T-cell memory formation after mild COVID-19. Study information: Largely donor-specific TCR clusters were found. Whole-study results and caveats: Memory sampled before infection contained some responding clones, suggesting cross-reactive memory joined. CD4+ contracting clones lay mainly in CM and EM, CD8+ ones in EMRA.

TCRdb ran MiXCR on the 5' RACE reads and lists one entry per CDR3 protein. The sample holds roughly 280,000 distinct CDR3 sequences, 16% seen once. Input material: PBMCs or a T cell subset sorted from them (not recorded which). This TCR came from a man aged 18 to 29 who had mild COVID-19 (a few samples of this study predate the infection). Cell type and time point are not known. This chain joins TRBV4-3 and TRBJ1-1, with D hard to call. The CDR3 here is CASSQDRGYTEAFF. The CDR3 DNA reads as TGCGCCAGCAGCCAAGATCGTGGGTACACTGAAGCTTTCTTT.